This entry describes one T cell receptor beta chain. Antigen unknown. Germline V gives CDR1 SGDLS, CDR2 YYNGEE. This CDR3 comprises 15 residues. Trimming cost V 6 bases and J 7 bases, with 22 bases left between them. This sample stems from a study of long-term antiretroviral therapy in people with HIV. Study at large: By about a decade, the earliest samples predate the 2015 immediate-ART recommendation.

Version v3.0 of the immunoSEQ assay was performed at survey level. The method was immunoSEQ multiplex PCR; TCRdb's version includes in-frame clones alone and lacks a portion of them. The data contain 15,000 to 25,000 clones, approximately 90% of them singletons. Broader study findings: Versus controls, repertoires in people with HIV had narrower CDR3 length ranges. There were no data on ART adherence, viral resistance or therapy changes, a gap that limits inferences about post-ART repertoire changes.

Sequences were derived from unsorted PBMCs, sampled 4.4 years before starting antiretroviral therapy. The rearrangement joins TRBV9 to TRBJ2-5, with D perhaps TRBD2 (6 bases). The origin of this receptor is a woman in her twenties or thirties with HIV. CDR3 amino acids: CASNPWGGRKVTQYF. In DNA form, the CDR3 reads TGTGCCAGCAACCCCTGGGGTGGGAGGAAGGTGACCCAGTACTTC.